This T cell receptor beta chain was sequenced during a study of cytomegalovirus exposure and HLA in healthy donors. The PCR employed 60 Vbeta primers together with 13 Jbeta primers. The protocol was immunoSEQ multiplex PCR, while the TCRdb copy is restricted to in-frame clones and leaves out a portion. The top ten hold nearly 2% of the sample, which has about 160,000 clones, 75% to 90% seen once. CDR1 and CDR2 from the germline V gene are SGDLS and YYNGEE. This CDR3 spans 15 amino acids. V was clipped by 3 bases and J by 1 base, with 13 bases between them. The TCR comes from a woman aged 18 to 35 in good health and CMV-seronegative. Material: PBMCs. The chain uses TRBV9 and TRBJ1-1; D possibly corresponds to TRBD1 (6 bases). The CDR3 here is CASSATGGRNTEAFF. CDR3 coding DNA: TGTGCCAGCAGCGCCACGGGGGGCAGGAACACTGAAGCTTTCTTT.